One sample yielded the 9 T cell receptor beta chains listed below, sequenced in a study of blood T cell repertoires in COVID-19. TCRdb's table, derived via immunoSEQ multiplex PCR, lists solely in-frame clones and lacks some. The table has 130,000 to 150,000 clones, more than 75% seen once. Sequenced sample: peripheral blood. Receptor source: a man in his sixties with acute or convalescent COVID-19.

The rearrangement joins TRBV5-1 to TRBJ2-1; 9 nucleotides match TRBD1. V shed 7 bases, J shed 3 bases, and the junction held 2 bases outside the gene matches. The CDR3 runs 13 residues. Germline assignment: CDR1 SGHRS and CDR2 YFSETQ. CDR3 in amino acids: CASADRGYNEQFF. CDR3 sequence (DNA): TGCGCCAGCGCGGACAGGGGCTACAATGAGCAGTTCTTC.

The rearrangement uses TRBV5-1 and TRBJ2-3, with a tentative D call TRBD1 (6 bases). The CDR3 has 14 amino acids. From germline, CDR1 is SGHRS and CDR2 YFSETQ. The V end lost 4 bases, the J end lost 5 bases, and 14 bases lay between the germline ends. The CDR3 loop is CASSVDSGEDTQYF. The DNA of the CDR3 is TGCGCCAGCAGCGTTGACTCAGGGGAAGATACGCAGTATTTT.

This clone has more than one count but fewer than ten. The chain links TRBV7-9 to TRBJ2-1, with 16 bases fitting TRBD2. The V and J ends lost 4 bases and 1 base, in that order; junction bases with no gene match: 7. Germline V lookup: CDR1 SEHNR, CDR2 FQNEAQ (reference sequence). This CDR3 is built from 19 residues. For the CDR3, the DNA is TGTGCCAGCAGCTCGTCCGGGACTAGCGGGAGGGGGTCCTACAATGAGCAGTTCTTC. As protein: CASSSSGTSGRGSYNEQFF.

The count of this clone is one. This sequence joins TRBV29-1 and TRBJ2-1; 7 bases fit TRBD2. The CDR3 sequence is 13 residues long. The germline V gene encodes CDR1 SQVTM and CDR2 ANQGSEA. V dropped 8 bases and J dropped 0; count of bases not matched to a gene: 4. The CDR3 DNA reads TGCAGCCTTGGGACTACCTCCTACAATGAGCAGTTCTTC. Translating it yields CSLGTTSYNEQFF.

This chain joins TRBV10-1 and TRBJ2-3; 7 nucleotides line up with TRBD1. V lost 0 bases to trimming and J lost 6 bases; unmatched junction nucleotides: 0. Germline values: CDR1 WNHNN, CDR2 SYGVQD (reference sequence). This CDR3 has 13 residues. The CDR3 sequence is CASSESGQDTQYF. The CDR3 region has the DNA TGCGCCAGCAGTGAGTCGGGACAGGATACGCAGTATTTT.

V usage is TRBV9 and J usage is TRBJ2-5; 9 nucleotides agree with TRBD2. CDR1 is SGDLS, CDR2 YYNGEE, per germline. CDR3 length equals 15 residues. V lost 3 bases to trimming and J lost 2 bases; unmatched junction nucleotides: 5. The CDR3, as DNA: TGTGCCAGCAGCGCTGGACTAGCGAGACAAGAGACCCAGTACTTC. Its protein is CASSAGLARQETQYF.

This clone was picked up one time. The V gene is TRBV5-1, the J gene TRBJ2-5; perhaps TRBD1 as D (6 bases). Looked up from germline, CDR1 is SGHRS and CDR2 is YFSETQ. Trimming removed 4 bases from V and 1 base from J, with 11 bases in between. CDR3 length: 14 amino acids. CDR3 bases: TGCGCCAGCAGCACCGGACAGAGCCAAGAGACCCAGTACTTC. This translates into CASSTGQSQETQYF.

The chain couples TRBV5-1 to TRBJ2-2; TRBD1 agrees at 9 bases. This CDR3 comprises 16 residues. Germline loops: CDR1 SGHRS, CDR2 YFSETQ. V shed 4 bases, J shed 4 bases, and the junction held 8 bases outside the gene matches. The CDR3 reads CASSITGQGGTGELFF. CDR3 DNA sequence: TGCGCCAGCAGCATCACGGGACAGGGAGGCACCGGGGAGCTGTTTTTT.

The chain has TRBV7-2 and TRBJ2-7; possible D gene TRBD2, 7 bases. Between the trimmed V and J ends, which lost 1 base and 4 bases, there was a span of 17 bases. The CDR3 consists of 16 residues. Germline assignment: CDR1 SGHTA and CDR2 FQGNSA. CDR3 residues: CASSLGVGGQRYEQYF. CDR3 DNA sequence: TGTGCCAGCAGCTTAGGGGTCGGGGGGCAAAGGTACGAGCAGTACTTC.